These T cell receptor beta chains were read from a single sample in a study of T cells after yellow fever vaccination. Via MiXCR, TCRdb re-called the 5' RACE reads, giving one row per CDR3 protein. In the table there are about 75,000 distinct CDR3 sequences, around 7% of which are singletons. The source material was CD8+ T cells sorted from PBMCs, sampled less than 11 days after the first yellow fever vaccination. Source of these receptors: a man aged 18 to 29 who received the YFV17D yellow fever vaccine. The CDR3 runs from the conserved cysteine through the conserved F or W. The order of the fields is J gene, clone size, V gene, CDR3 protein. The size field is filled for only some rows; it gives once, few, many or a size class.

>TRBJ2-1|many|TRBV5-1
CASSHLGGREQFF
>TRBJ2-1|few|TRBV9
CASSVALFDSYNEQFF
>TRBJ1-3|few|TRBV4-3
CASSQYRGNTIYF
>TRBJ2-5|few|TRBV4-1
CASSQETGGLGQETQYF
>TRBJ2-3|NA|TRBV24-1
CATSEETEITDTQYF
>TRBJ2-5|many|TRBV29-1
CSVERGVSWETQYF
>TRBJ2-4|many|TRBV12-3/TRBV12-4
CASSLRGSSKNIQYF
>TRBJ2-2|NA|TRBV7-9
CASSLARGPNTGELFF
>TRBJ2-1|NA|TRBV3-1
CASSLSINEQFF
>TRBJ1-6|NA|TRBV19
CARDLNSPLHF
>TRBJ2-3|many|TRBV20-1
CSARAFGDQSSDTQYF
>TRBJ2-1|many|TRBV6-2/TRBV6-3
CASSQDSPYNEQFF
>TRBJ1-1|many|TRBV7-6
CASSANQGAEAFF
>TRBJ1-6|many|TRBV7-2
CASSLGSAGSPLHF
>TRBJ1-5|many|TRBV15
CATSRGPGNQPQHF
>TRBJ1-1|many|TRBV29-1
CSVVWGGTEAFF
>TRBJ1-3|many|TRBV7-3
CASSLEAVSGNTIYF
>TRBJ2-2|many|TRBV6-1
CASSRQGSGELFF
>TRBJ2-3|few|TRBV7-2
CASSSIAGGYTDTQYF
>TRBJ1-2|many|TRBV20-1
CSARAGTKGYTF
>TRBJ1-6|few|TRBV6-1
CASSKGTGGGSPLHF
>TRBJ1-4|few|TRBV20-1
CCARDVWAAELNEKLFF
>TRBJ2-7|many|TRBV7-9
CASWRTGMEGEQYF
>TRBJ1-6|few|TRBV10-3
CAISEPWQNSPLHF
>TRBJ1-2|NA|TRBV12-3/TRBV12-4
CASRQTQNYGYTF
>TRBJ2-3|many|TRBV3-1
CASSQVLGGGDTDTQYF
>TRBJ1-6|many|TRBV4-1
CASSQEQGEESPLHF
>TRBJ1-2|medium-sized|TRBV21-1
CASPPGGTGGYTF
>TRBJ1-2|many|TRBV7-9
CASSLPGYGYTF
>TRBJ1-4|many|TRBV7-6
CASSLGFGRSGNEKLFF
>TRBJ2-1|many|TRBV6-4
CASSDSAGGYNEQFF
>TRBJ2-5|many|TRBV7-9
CASAKYQETQYF
>TRBJ2-2|many|TRBV7-6
CASSLGAPGTGELFF
>TRBJ2-5|many|TRBV27
CASSAGLEETQYF
>TRBJ2-3|many|TRBV28
CASRDRGRTDTQYF
>TRBJ1-5|many|TRBV28
CASCRGHQPQHF